This T cell receptor beta chain was captured by sequencing in a study of shared clonotypes between healthy human individuals. The CDR3 is made up of 17 amino acids. CDR1 SGHRS and CDR2 YFSETQ come from the germline V gene. With V trimmed by 2 bases and J by 6 bases, 11 bases remained unmatched. This table comes from immunoSEQ multiplex PCR, and its TCRdb copy is limited to in-frame clones, with some not included. The data show approximately 530,000 clones, about 96% seen once. The clonotype originates from a woman in her twenties or thirties in good health. The chain couples TRBV5-1 to TRBJ1-6, with TRBD1 matching 7 bases. Material for sequencing was naive CD4+ T cells sorted from blood. The subset is: CD45RA+ positively selected. The CDR3 loop is CASSLAGGQAINSPLHF. CDR3 coding DNA: TGCGCCAGCAGCTTAGCAGGCGGACAGGCCATTAATTCACCCCTCCACTTT.